The 7 T cell receptor beta chains below all came from one sample that was sequenced in a study of T cell repertoires in cytomegalovirus infection. TCRdb independently ran MiXCR on the reads; one entry per CDR3 protein. This repertoire shows 230,000 or so distinct CDR3 sequences, around 15% found once; its top ten account for less than 60%. Material for sequencing was CD8+ T cells from PBMCs. The receptors derive from a human donor in good health (CMV status not recorded). Some clones in this sample may be carry-over from other donors' samples.

The V call is TRBV28, the J call TRBJ1-1; tentative D call: TRBD1 (6 bases). V was clipped by 6 bases and J by 4 bases, with 18 bases between them. The CDR3 is 15 residues long. Germline V gives CDR1 MDHEN, CDR2 SYDVKM. CDR3: CASRSTGPGGTEAFF. In nucleotides, the CDR3 is TGTGCCAGCAGGTCAACAGGGCCCGGGGGCACTGAAGCTTTCTTT.

The chain joins TRBV20-1 to TRBJ2-7; D remains unclear. Germline CDR1 reads DFQATT; CDR2 reads SNEGSKA (reference sequence). Trimming cost V 4 bases and J 6 bases, with 13 bases left between them. This CDR3 region has 12 residues. The CDR3 region has the DNA TGCAGTGCTACAAAGACCTTGGGCGAGCAGTACTTC. This sequence encodes CSATKTLGEQYF.

The table lists this clonotype with many counts. This rearrangement joins TRBV5-1 to TRBJ1-1; 7 bases map to TRBD1. This CDR3 region has 14 residues. The germline V gene encodes CDR1 SGHRS and CDR2 YFSETQ. V shed 7 bases, J shed 3 bases, and the junction held 9 bases outside the gene matches. The CDR3 nucleotides are TGCGCCAGCGCTCCGGCAGGGGGTTACACTGAAGCTTTCTTT. It codes for CASAPAGGYTEAFF.

The genes are TRBV5-1 and TRBJ2-7, with D tentatively TRBD1 (6 bases). V was clipped by 5 bases and J by 2 bases, with 17 bases between them. The germline V gene has CDR1 SGHRS and CDR2 YFSETQ. This CDR3 has 15 residues. CDR3 sequence (DNA): TGCGCCAGCAGTTGGTTTCAGGGGCCTGCCTACGAGCAGTACTTC. Translating gives CASSWFQGPAYEQYF.

The chain is built from TRBV6-4 and TRBJ2-2; tentatively, D is TRBD2 (6 bases). Looked up from germline, CDR1 is MRHNA and CDR2 is SNTAGT. V was shortened by 0 bases and J by 6 bases, with 8 bases between the two germline ends. The CDR3 covers 14 residues. CDR3 coding DNA: TGTGCCAGCAGTGACTCGGGGGACTCCGGGGAGCTGTTTTTT. This codes for CASSDSGDSGELFF.

This clonotype was recorded at least ten times. V gene TRBV7-2 combines with J gene TRBJ1-5; the match to TRBD1 covers 10 bases. The CDR3 spans 15 residues. J was trimmed by 6 bases and V by 3 bases; bases with no gene match: 5. In germline, CDR1 is SGHTA, CDR2 FQGNSA. The CDR3 spells CASSFVGQGGQPQHF. Written as DNA, the CDR3 is TGTGCCAGCAGCTTTGTCGGACAGGGGGGTCAGCCCCAGCATTTT.

The chain employs TRBV7-9 and TRBJ1-4; D gene ambiguous. Germline-derived CDR1 and CDR2 are SEHNR and FQNEAQ (reference sequence). Trimming removed 4 bases at V and 0 bases at J, with 9 bases between. The CDR3 contains 15 residues. This CDR3 reads CASSSGFTTNEKLFF. The CDR3 DNA reads as TGTGCCAGCAGCTCCGGCTTCACAACTAATGAAAAACTGTTTTTT. The full variable domain, in which reference TRBV7-9 and TRBJ1-4 provide the parts outside the CDR3, is DTGVSQNPRHKITKRGQNVTFRCDPISEHNRLYWYRQTLGQGPEFLTYFQNEAQLEKSRLLSDRFSAERPKGSFSTLEIQRTEQGDSAMYLCASSSGFTTNEKLFFGSGTQLSVL.